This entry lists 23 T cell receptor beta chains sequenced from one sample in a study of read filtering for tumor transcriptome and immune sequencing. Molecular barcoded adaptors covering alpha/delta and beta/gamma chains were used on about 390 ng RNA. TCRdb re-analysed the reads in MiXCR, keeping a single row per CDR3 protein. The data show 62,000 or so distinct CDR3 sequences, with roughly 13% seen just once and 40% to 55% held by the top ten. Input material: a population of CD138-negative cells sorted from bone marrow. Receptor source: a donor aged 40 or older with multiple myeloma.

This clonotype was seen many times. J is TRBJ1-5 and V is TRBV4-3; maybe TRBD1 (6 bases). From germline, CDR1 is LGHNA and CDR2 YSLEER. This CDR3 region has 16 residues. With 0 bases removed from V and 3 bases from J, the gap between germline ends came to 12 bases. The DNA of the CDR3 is TGCGCCAGCAGCCAAGATAGGAGGGGGTACAATCAGCCCCAGCATTTT. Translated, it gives CASSQDRRGYNQPQHF.

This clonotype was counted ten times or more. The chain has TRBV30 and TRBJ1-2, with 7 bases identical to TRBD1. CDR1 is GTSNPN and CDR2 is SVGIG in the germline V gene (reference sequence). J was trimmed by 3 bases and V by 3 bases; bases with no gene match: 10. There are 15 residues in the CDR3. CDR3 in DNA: TGTGCCTGGAGGTACAGGGGAGGGGGCTACTATGGCTACACCTTC. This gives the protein CAWRYRGGGYYGYTF.

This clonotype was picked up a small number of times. As DNA, the CDR3 is TGCAGTGCTGGGGGACAGGGTAGTACTGAAGCTTTCTTT. Protein: CSAGGQGSTEAFF. The chain has TRBV20-1 and TRBJ1-1, with 9 bases identical to TRBD1. The ends lost 5 bases at V and 5 bases at J; junction bases unmatched: 6. The CDR3 sequence is 13 residues long. CDR1 and CDR2 from the germline V gene are DFQATT and SNEGSKA (reference sequence).

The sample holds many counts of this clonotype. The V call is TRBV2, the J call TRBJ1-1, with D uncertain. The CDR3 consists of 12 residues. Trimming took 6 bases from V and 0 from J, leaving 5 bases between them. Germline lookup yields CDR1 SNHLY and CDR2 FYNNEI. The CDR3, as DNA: TGTGCCAGCAGGCGCATGAACACTGAAGCTTTCTTT. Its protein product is CASRRMNTEAFF. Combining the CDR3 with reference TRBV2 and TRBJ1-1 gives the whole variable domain EPEVTQTPSHQVTQMGQEVILRCVPISNHLYFYWYRQILGQKVEFLVSFYNNEISEKSEIFDDQFSVERPDGSNFTLKIRSTKLEDSAMYFCASRRMNTEAFFGQGTRLTVV.

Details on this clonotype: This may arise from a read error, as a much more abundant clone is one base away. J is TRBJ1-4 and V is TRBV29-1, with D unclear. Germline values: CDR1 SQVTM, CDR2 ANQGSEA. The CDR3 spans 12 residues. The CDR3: CSVVENNEKLSF. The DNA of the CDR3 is TGCAGCGTTGTGGAGAATAATGAAAAACTGTCTTTT.

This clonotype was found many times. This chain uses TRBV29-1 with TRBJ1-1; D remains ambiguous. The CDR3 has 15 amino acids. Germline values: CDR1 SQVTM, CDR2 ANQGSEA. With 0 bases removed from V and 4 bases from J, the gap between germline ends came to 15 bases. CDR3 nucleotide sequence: TGCAGCGTTGAAGATCCCAAAGGGTCGGGCACTGAAGCTTTCTTT. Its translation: CSVEDPKGSGTEAFF.

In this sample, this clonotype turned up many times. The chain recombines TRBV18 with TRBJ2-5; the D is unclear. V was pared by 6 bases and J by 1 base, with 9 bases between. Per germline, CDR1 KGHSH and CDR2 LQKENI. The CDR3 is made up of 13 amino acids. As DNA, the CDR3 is TGTGCCAGCTCCGCGCCAGTCCAAGAGACCCAGTACTTC. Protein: CASSAPVQETQYF.

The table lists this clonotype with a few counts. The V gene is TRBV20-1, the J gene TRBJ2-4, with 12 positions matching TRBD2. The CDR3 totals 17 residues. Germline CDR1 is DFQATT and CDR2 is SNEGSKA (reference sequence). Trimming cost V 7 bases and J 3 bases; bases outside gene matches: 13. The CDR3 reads CSVVTSGSLFDKNIQYF. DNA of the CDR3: TGCAGTGTCGTGACTAGCGGGAGTTTGTTTGACAAAAACATTCAGTACTTC.

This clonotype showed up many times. CDR3 residues: CASSSQGSGRGSETQYF. The CDR3 DNA is TGCGCCAGCAGCTCCCAGGGTAGCGGGAGGGGTTCGGAGACCCAGTACTTC. The chain has TRBV5-1 and TRBJ2-5; 11 bases align to TRBD2. Germline lookup yields CDR1 SGHRS and CDR2 YFSETQ. V lost 3 bases, J lost 5 bases, and 12 bases stayed unmatched. The CDR3 is 17 amino acids.

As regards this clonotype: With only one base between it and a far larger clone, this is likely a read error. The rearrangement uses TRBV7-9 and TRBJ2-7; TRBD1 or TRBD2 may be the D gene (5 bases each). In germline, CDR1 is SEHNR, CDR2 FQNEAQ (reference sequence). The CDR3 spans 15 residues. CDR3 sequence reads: CASSLVLGTSYERYF. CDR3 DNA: TGTGCCAGCAGCTTAGTGCTAGGGACCTCCTACGAGCGGTACTTC.

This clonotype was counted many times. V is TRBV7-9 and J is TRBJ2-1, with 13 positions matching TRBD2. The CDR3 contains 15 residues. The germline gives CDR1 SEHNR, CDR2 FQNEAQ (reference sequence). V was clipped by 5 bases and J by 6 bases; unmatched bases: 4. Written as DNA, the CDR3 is TGTGCCAGCAGCCCCAGACTAGCGGGAGGCAATGAGCAGTTCTTC. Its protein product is CASSPRLAGGNEQFF.

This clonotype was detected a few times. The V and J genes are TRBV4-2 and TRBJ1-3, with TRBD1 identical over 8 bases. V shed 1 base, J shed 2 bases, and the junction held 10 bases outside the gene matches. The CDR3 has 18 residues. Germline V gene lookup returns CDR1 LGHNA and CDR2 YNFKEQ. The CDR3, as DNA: TGTGCCAGCAGCCAAGCTCCCCCAGGGGGCAGTACTGGAAACACCATATATTTT. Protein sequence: CASSQAPPGGSTGNTIYF.

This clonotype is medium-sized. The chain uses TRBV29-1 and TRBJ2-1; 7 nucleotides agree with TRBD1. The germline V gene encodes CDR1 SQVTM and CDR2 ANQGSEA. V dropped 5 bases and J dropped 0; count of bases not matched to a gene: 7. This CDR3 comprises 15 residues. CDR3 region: CSVLGDRASYNEQFF. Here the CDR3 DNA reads TGCAGCGTTCTCGGAGACAGGGCCTCCTACAATGAGCAGTTCTTC.

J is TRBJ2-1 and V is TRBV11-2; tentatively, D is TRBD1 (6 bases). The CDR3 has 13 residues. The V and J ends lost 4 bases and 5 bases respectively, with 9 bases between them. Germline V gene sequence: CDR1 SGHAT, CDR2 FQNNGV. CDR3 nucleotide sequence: TGTGCCAGCAGCTCGGACAGACACAATGAGCAGTTCTTC. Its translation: CASSSDRHNEQFF.

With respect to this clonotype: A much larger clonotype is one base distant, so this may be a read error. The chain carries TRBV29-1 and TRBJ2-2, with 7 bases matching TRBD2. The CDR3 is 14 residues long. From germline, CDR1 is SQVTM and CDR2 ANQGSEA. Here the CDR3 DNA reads TGCAGCGTTCAGCGGGACTCTTACACCGAGGAGCTGTTTTTT. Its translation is CSVQRDSYTEELFF.

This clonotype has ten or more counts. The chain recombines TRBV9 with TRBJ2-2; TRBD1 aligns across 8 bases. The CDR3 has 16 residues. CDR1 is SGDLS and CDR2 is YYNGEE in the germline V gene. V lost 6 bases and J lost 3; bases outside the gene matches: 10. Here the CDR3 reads CASNLNPTGDTGELFF. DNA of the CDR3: TGTGCCAGCAACCTCAACCCGACAGGGGACACCGGGGAGCTGTTTTTT.

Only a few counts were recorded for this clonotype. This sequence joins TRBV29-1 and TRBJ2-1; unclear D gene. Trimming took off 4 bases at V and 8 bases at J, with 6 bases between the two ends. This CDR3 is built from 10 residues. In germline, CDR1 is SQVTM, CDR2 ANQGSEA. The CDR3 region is CSVGGYEQFF. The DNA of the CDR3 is TGCAGCGTTGGCGGCTATGAGCAGTTCTTC.

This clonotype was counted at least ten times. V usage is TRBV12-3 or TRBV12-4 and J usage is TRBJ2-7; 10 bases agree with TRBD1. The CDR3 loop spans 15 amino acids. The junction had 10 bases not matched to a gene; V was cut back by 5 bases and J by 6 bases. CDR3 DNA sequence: TGTGCCAGCAGTGATCCGGGACAGGGGCGTATCGAGCAGTACTTC. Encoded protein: CASSDPGQGRIEQYF.

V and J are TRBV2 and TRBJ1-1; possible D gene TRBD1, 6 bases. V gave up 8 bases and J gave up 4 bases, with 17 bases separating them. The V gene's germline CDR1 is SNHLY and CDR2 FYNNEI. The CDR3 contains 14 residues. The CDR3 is CASGIGTQFTEAFF. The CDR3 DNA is TGTGCCAGCGGTATAGGGACACAGTTCACTGAAGCTTTCTTT.

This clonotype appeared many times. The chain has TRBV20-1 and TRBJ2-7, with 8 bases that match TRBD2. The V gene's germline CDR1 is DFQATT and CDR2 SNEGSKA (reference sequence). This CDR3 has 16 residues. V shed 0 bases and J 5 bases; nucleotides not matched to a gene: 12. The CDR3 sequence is CSARDSVGRAPHEQYF. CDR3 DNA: TGCAGTGCTAGAGATTCGGTCGGGAGGGCCCCTCACGAGCAGTACTTC.

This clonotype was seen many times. Written as DNA, the CDR3 is TGTGCCAGCAGCTTTTCCCCGGGGCTCGAGCAGTACTTC. Translated, it gives CASSFSPGLEQYF. This rearrangement joins TRBV7-3 to TRBJ2-7; either TRBD1 or TRBD2 may supply D (5 bases each). V was pared by 3 bases and J by 6 bases, with 12 bases between. The CDR3 extends over 13 amino acids. Per the germline V gene, CDR1 is SGHTA and CDR2 is FQGTGA. The full variable domain, completed using reference TRBV7-3 and TRBJ2-7, is GAGVSQTPSNKVTEKGKYVELRCDPISGHTALYWYRQSLGQGPEFLIYFQGTGAADDSGLPNDRFFAVRPEGSVSTLKIQRTERGDSAVYLCASSFSPGLEQYFGPGTRLTVT.

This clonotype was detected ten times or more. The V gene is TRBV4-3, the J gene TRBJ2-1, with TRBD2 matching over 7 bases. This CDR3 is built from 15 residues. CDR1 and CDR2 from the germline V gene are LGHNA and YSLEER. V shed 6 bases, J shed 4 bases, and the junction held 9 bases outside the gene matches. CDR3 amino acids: CASRPGASGYNEQFF. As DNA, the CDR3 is TGCGCCAGCAGACCCGGTGCTAGCGGTTACAATGAGCAGTTCTTC.

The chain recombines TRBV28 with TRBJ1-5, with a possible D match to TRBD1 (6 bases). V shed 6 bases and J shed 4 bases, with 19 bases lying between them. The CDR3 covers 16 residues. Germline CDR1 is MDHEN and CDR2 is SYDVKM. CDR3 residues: CASRPSTGFRNQPQHF. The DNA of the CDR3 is TGTGCCAGCAGACCCTCCACAGGGTTTCGTAATCAGCCCCAGCATTTT.